The clone carrying this T cell receptor beta chain has more than one count but fewer than ten. Its antigen is unidentified. Germline CDR1 and CDR2: MNHEY and SVGAGI. With 3 bases removed from V and 4 bases from J, the gap between germline ends came to 18 bases. This CDR3 region has 17 residues. The record originates from a study of vaccination and CD4 T cells after COVID-19. Background on the study: Subjects got two shots of BNT162b2 or mRNA-1273 vaccine. Sampling post-COVID took place a median around 100 days after diagnosis (range 35 to 161).

Described treatment: approximately nine-day PBMC culture with coronavirus spike peptide pools or control peptides (ViraFEST assay). Cultured CD4+ T cell DNA underwent sequencing with the Oncomine TCR Beta short-read assay. Genomic DNA was isolated from cultured CD4+ T cells. One entry per CDR3 protein, called by TCRdb with MiXCR from the PCR reads. Seen here are about 12,000 distinct CDR3 sequences, 35% to 40% observed once, and the top ten hold around 17%. Material for sequencing was cultured CD4+ T cells from blood. The rearrangement uses TRBV6-5 and TRBJ2-2, with D unclear. The receptor was derived from a human donor with COVID-19. The CDR3 region has the DNA TGTGCCAGCAGTTATTCTCCACCACGCGCTGGCACCGGGGAGCTGTTTTTT. Protein: CASSYSPPRAGTGELFF.